This entry features one TCR beta chain sequence. What antigen it recognizes has not been identified. Per-base quality was not reported, and no clone a single base away is much larger than it. The patients picked for sequencing were ones in whom flow cytometry had shown an expansion of CD8+CD57+ cells. Severe acquired aplastic anemia was diagnosed in all patients according to International Study of Aplastic Anemia and Agranulocytosis and Camitta criteria. Patients had received no therapy at the time of blood sampling. TCR repertoires of sorted CD4+ and CD8+ blood T cells from severe aplastic anemia patients and healthy subjects were deep-sequenced in the study. Patients were enrolled under clinicaltrials.gov protocols 00001620, 01623167, 00001397, 00071045, 00081523 and 00961064 in the USA. Ficoll-Paque density gradient centrifugation was used to isolate peripheral blood mononuclear cells. Before DNA was extracted, CD4+ and CD8+ T cells were sorted using either FACS or magnetic beads.

The sample is drawn from a study of CD8+CD57+ T cells in acquired aplastic anemia (dated by TCRdb to 2017 to 2018). With respect to the entire study: Extracted DNA from sorted CD4+ and CD8+ cells averaged about 3 ug, ranging from about 0.2 to 30 ug. CD8+CD57+ expansion was defined as frequency above the mean frequency observed in healthy subjects.

The paper as a whole reports these results and caveats: Although under 35 CD8+ CDR3 sequences were shared by patients and controls, these sequences appeared highly expressed in patients and within the immunodominant clones of patients. Patients and healthy controls showed no significant difference in CD8+ Simpson's diversity (P=0.060).

The CDR3, from cysteine to phenylalanine, totals 18 residues. The read is trimmed to its CDR3 DNA, 54 bases read in frame from base 1. Cut back by 4 bases and 0 bases, the V and J ends lie 16 bases apart. Via the germline V gene, CDR1 is ENHRY and CDR2 SYGVKD. TCR beta VDJ combination and CDR3 sequence profiling used genomic DNA as the template. An Illumina HiSeq 2000 was the platform used for TCR repertoire sequencing. The original pipeline was this. TRBV/TRBJ rearrangement plots, CDR3 size and DJ length profiles, and Simpson's diversity index were used to evaluate the repertoires. The most abundant DNA sequence in the deep sequencing data was taken as the immunodominant clone. CDR3 amino acid sequences were screened for sharing across subjects and were compared with published repertoires and the VDJdb database. TCRdb's own reprocessing of the public reads used fastp at Q25 and MiXCR and kept productive beta chains. Under each unique CDR3 protein, matching rows form one entry showing the most common genes and DNA. TCRdb's processing, not the study's, gives the V and J calls here. For this sample there are 180,000 or so distinct CDR3 sequences; under 55% appear just once. The ten largest clones take up 1.1% of the sample.

This TCR came from a human donor with aplastic anemia. Specimen: sorted CD4+, CD8+, or CD8+CD57+ T cells (not recorded which) from PBMCs. The rearranged segments are TRBV10-3 and TRBJ2-6, with the D call perhaps TRBD1 or TRBD2, each one matching 5 bases. The nucleotides are TGTGCCATCAGTGCCGGGGACGGGCAAGCCTCTGGGGCCAACGTCCTGACTTTC. Its coded protein is CAISAGDGQASGANVLTF.